These 9 T cell receptor delta chains were sequenced from one sample in a study of gamma-delta T cells after stem cell transplantation. TCRdb re-analyzed the RT-PCR reads via CATT. The table lists more than 1,200 delta-chain clones, around 2.5% of them singletons, with approximately 51% in the top ten. Sequencing was carried out using gamma-delta T cells. These receptors came from a human donor. It is not recorded whose cells these are; they may come from a transplant donor.

The table lists this clone with a few counts. A far larger clone differs by one base, so this is likely a read error. Other nucleotide sequences from this sample produce the same CDR3. The chain carries TRDV2 and TRDJ1; 11 bases are shared with TRDD3. The CDR3 is made up of 17 amino acids. V lost 0 bases and J lost 3; bases outside the gene matches: 8. The V gene's germline CDR1 is GEAIGNYY and CDR2 EKD. The CDR3 protein is CACDTLGDTGASDKLIF. Here the CDR3 DNA reads TGTGCCTGTGACACCCTGGGGGATACAGGAGCCTCCGATAAACTCATCTTT.

This clone counts as medium-sized (0.01 to 0.1%). CDR3 sequence (DNA): TGTGCTCTTGGGTTCCTTGGGGGATATGGGCTTAAACTCATCTTT. Protein: CALGFLGGYGLKLIF. The rearrangement links TRDV1 to TRDJ1; 9 nucleotides align to TRDD3. Trimming removed 5 bases from V and 7 bases from J; junction bases left unmatched: 11. CDR1 and CDR2 from the germline V gene are TSWWSYY and QGS. The CDR3 spans 15 residues.

This clone rates as medium-sized (0.01 to 0.1%). A single base is all that separates this from a far larger clone, so a read error is likely. CDR3 DNA: TGTGCTCCCCAGCTACGAGGGGGATACCGGGGAGGGGAATACACCGATAAACTCATCTTT. Translating it yields CAPQLRGGYRGGEYTDKLIF. The chain has TRDV1 and TRDJ1; 9 positions match TRDD3. Germline loops: CDR1 TSWWSYY, CDR2 QGS. The ends lost 10 bases at V and 0 bases at J; junction bases unmatched: 24. The CDR3 has 20 residues.

This clone was seen only a few times. A much more abundant neighbour one base away suggests this may be a read error. The rearrangement links TRDV2 to TRDJ3; 9 bases agree with TRDD3. CDR1 and CDR2 (germline): GEAIGNYY, EKD. This CDR3 has 20 residues. V trimming: 0 bases; J trimming: 2 bases; junction bases outside the gene matches: 10. In DNA form, the CDR3 reads TGTGCCTGTGACACCGGTCTGGGGGATTTGCGCGCCTGGGACACCCGACAGATGTTTTTC. Its protein product is CACDTGLGDLRAWDTRQMFF.

Notes on this clone: Only one base separates this from a far larger clonotype, so it likely reflects a read error. Other DNA sequences from this sample encode an identical CDR3 as well. The CDR3 protein is CACDTVGDSSDKLIF. For the CDR3, the DNA is TGTGCCTGTGACACGGTAGGAGATTCCTCCGATAAACTCATCTTT. The chain is built from TRDV2 and TRDJ1; possibly TRDD2 for D (5 bases). CDR3 size: 15 residues. The V end was cut by 1 base, the J end by 3 bases, with 14 bases between. Germline CDR1 is GEAIGNYY and CDR2 is EKD.

The table lists this clone with a few counts. A far bigger clonotype differs at one base, so this is likely a read error. V usage is TRDV2 and J usage is TRDJ1; 9 nucleotides agree with TRDD3. The CDR3 totals 25 residues. Germline CDR1 GEAIGNYY, CDR2 EKD. CDR3 region: CACDTLVSGGSSPSQEANYTDKPIF. CDR3 nucleotides: TGTGCCTGTGACACCCTGGTATCTGGGGGATCATCTCCCAGTCAGGAGGCTAATTACACCGATAAACCCATCTTT.

In regard to this clone: The protein held in TCRdb is that of a much larger clone and does not match this DNA's translation at residue 5, likely because of a read error; the protein shown is translated from the DNA. The J gene is TRDJ1, the V gene TRDV2; 10 bases map to TRDD3. The CDR3 runs 16 residues. V lost 4 bases and J lost 0; bases outside the gene matches: 7. Germline values: CDR1 GEAIGNYY, CDR2 EKD. This chain's CDR3 is CACEALGDIYTDKLIF. DNA for the CDR3: TGTGCCTGTGAAGCCCTGGGGGATATTTACACCGATAAACTCATCTTT.

This clone has a handful of counts. A far larger clone is a single base away, which makes a read error likely. Other DNA sequences in this sample translate to the same CDR3. The V call is TRDV2, the J call TRDJ3, with TRDD3 matching 7 bases. Germline CDR1 and CDR2: GEAIGNYY and EKD. CDR3 length equals 18 residues. Trimming removed 0 bases from V and 4 bases from J; junction bases left unmatched: 8. CDR3 in DNA: TGTGCCTGTGACACCGCTGGGGGCGCAGCTTGGGACACCCGACAGATGTTTTTC. Protein: CACDTAGGAAWDTRQMFF.

Comments on this clone: The protein that TCRdb holds for this DNA derives from a much larger clone and differs from the translated DNA at residue 12, which likely indicates a read error; the protein shown here is translated from the DNA. The rearrangement joins TRDV2 to TRDJ1; 10 bases agree with TRDD3. Per germline, CDR1 GEAIGNYY and CDR2 EKD. With 0 bases clipped from V and 3 bases from J, the junction kept 15 bases outside the gene matches. The length of the CDR3 is 19 residues. The CDR3 DNA reads as TGTGCCTGTGACACCGTTGTTTCGCGGGGGATACGGAGCTCCGATAAACTCATCTTT. Translated: CACDTVVSRGIRSSDKLIF.